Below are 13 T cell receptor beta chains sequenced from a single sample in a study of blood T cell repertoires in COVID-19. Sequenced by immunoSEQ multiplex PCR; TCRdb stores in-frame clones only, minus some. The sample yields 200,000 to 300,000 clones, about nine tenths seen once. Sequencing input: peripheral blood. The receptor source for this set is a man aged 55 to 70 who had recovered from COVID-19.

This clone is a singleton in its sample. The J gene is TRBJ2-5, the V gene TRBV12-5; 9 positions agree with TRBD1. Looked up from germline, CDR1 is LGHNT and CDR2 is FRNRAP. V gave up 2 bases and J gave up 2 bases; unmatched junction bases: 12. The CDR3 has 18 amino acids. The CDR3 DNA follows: TGTGCTAGTGGTTTGTCCCCCGGGACAGGGCAGACACAAGAGACCCAGTACTTC. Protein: CASGLSPGTGQTQETQYF.

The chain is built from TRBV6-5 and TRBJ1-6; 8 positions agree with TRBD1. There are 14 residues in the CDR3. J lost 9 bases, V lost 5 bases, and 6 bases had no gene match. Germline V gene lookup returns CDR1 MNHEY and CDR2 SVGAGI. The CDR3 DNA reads TGTGCCAGCAGTCGGACAGGGTCGGTTTCACCCCTCCACTTT. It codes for CASSRTGSVSPLHF.

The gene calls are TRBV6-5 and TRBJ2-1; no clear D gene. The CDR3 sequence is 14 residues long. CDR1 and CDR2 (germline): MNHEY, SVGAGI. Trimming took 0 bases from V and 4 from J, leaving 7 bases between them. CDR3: CASSYSIGYNEQFF. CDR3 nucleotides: TGTGCCAGCAGTTACTCGATCGGTTACAATGAGCAGTTCTTC.

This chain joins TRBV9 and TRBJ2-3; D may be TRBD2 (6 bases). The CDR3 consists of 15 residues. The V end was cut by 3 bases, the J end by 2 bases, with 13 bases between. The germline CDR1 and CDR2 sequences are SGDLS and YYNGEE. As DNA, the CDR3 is TGTGCCAGCAGCGACCTTAGGACTATCACAGATACGCAGTATTTT. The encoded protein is CASSDLRTITDTQYF.

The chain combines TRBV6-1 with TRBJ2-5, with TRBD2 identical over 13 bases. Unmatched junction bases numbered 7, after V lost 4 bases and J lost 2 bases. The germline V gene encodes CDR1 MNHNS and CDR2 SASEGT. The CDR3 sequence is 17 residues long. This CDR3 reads CASSGRTSGGPQETQYF. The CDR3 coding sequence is TGTGCCAGCAGTGGTCGGACTAGCGGGGGCCCTCAAGAGACCCAGTACTTC.

CDR3 DNA: TGTGCCAGCAGCTTAGCGGGGGGTTACTATGGCTACACCTTC. Its protein product is CASSLAGGYYGYTF. The chain recombines TRBV7-8 with TRBJ1-2; D possibly corresponds to TRBD1 (5 bases). The CDR3 sequence is 14 residues long. The V and J ends lost 0 bases and 3 bases respectively, with 8 bases between them. Per the germline V gene, CDR1 is SGHVS and CDR2 is FQNEAQ.

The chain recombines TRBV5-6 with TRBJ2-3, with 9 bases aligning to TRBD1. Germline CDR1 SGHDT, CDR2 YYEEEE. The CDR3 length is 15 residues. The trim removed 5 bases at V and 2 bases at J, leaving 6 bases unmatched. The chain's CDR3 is CASRGTGPYTDTQYF. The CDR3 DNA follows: TGTGCCAGCAGAGGGACAGGGCCCTACACAGATACGCAGTATTTT.

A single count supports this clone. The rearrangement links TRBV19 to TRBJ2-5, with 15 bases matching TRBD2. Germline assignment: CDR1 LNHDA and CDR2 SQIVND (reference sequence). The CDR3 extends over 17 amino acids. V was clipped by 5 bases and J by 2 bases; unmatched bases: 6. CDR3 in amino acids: CASSGSGLAGGQETQYF. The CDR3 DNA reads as TGTGCCAGTAGTGGCTCGGGACTAGCGGGGGGACAAGAGACCCAGTACTTC.

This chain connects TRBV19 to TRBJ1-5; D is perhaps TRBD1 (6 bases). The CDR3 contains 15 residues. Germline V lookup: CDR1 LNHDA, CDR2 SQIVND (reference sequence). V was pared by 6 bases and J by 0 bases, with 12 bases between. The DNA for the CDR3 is TGTGCCAGTAGGGGGACACCCTATAGCAATCAGCCCCAGCATTTT. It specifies CASRGTPYSNQPQHF.

The CDR3 region is CASSLLSGATDTQYF. CDR3 nucleotides: TGTGCCAGCAGCTTGTTAAGCGGGGCTACAGATACGCAGTATTTT. This rearrangement joins TRBV5-4 to TRBJ2-3; 7 nucleotides agree with TRBD2. CDR3 size: 15 residues. Per the germline V gene, CDR1 is SGHNT and CDR2 is YYREEE (reference sequence). With V trimmed by 1 base and J by 3 bases, 5 bases remained unmatched.

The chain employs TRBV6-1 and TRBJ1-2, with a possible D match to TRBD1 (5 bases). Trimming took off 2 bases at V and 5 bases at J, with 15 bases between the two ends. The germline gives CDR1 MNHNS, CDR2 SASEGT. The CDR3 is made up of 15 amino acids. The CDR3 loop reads CASSEKRGAGYGYTF. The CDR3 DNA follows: TGTGCCAGCAGTGAAAAGAGGGGCGCGGGGTATGGCTACACCTTC.

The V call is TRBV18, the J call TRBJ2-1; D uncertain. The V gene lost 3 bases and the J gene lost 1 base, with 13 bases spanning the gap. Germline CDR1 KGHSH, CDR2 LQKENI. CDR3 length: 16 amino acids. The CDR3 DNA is TGTGCCAGCTCACCCTCTAACCACCCTTCCTACAATGAGCAGTTCTTC. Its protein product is CASSPSNHPSYNEQFF. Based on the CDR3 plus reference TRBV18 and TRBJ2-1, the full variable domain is NAGVMQNPRHLVRRRGQEARLRCSPMKGHSHVYWYRQLPEEGLKFMVYLQKENIIDESGMPKERFSAEFPKEGPSILRIQQVVRGDSAAYFCASSPSNHPSYNEQFFGPGTRLTVL.

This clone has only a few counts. CDR3 DNA: TGTGCCAGTAGTAACACCGGGACAGGGGTAAGATCACCCCTCCACTTT. Translating it yields CASSNTGTGVRSPLHF. This chain joins TRBV19 and TRBJ1-6; 10 nucleotides align to TRBD1. The junction had 10 bases not matched to a gene; V was cut back by 4 bases and J by 10 bases. CDR1 is LNHDA and CDR2 is SQIVND in the germline V gene (reference sequence). The CDR3 totals 16 residues.